This is a list of T cell receptor beta chains from one sample in a study of blood T cell repertoires in COVID-19. The method was immunoSEQ multiplex PCR; TCRdb's version includes in-frame clones alone and lacks a portion of them. The data contain around 170,000 clones, around 86% of them singletons. The sample was peripheral blood. The receptor source for this set is a woman aged 70 to 79 with COVID-19, enrolled during active disease. CDR3s include the opening cysteine and the closing phenylalanine or tryptophan.

j_gene,v_gene,CDR3aa
TRBJ2-6,TRBV5-1,CASSPSGANVLTF
TRBJ1-2,TRBV6-5,CASSYTSTGSYGYTF
TRBJ2-7,TRBV9,CASSRDYRRDEQYF
TRBJ2-7,TRBV30,CAWSRDEQYF
TRBJ2-2,TRBV11-2,CASSLPAVAGGPRTGELFF
TRBJ2-3,TRBV15,CATSGSGRGHTQYF
TRBJ1-1,TRBV9,CASSVESGRTEAFF
TRBJ2-7,TRBV6-5,CASSGVYEQYF
TRBJ2-5,TRBV19,CASSIRVGSTETQYF
TRBJ2-7,TRBV4-1,CASSQTPPGLAGNYEQYF
TRBJ2-5,TRBV7-6,CASSSEGLLQETQYF
TRBJ1-5,TRBV27,CASSRLGTGPNQPQHF
TRBJ2-2,TRBV18,CASSPGLAGVTGELFF
TRBJ2-3,TRBV25-1,CASSPGLAVRTDTQYF
TRBJ2-5,TRBV7-2,CASSWTSGRDSETQYF
TRBJ2-1,TRBV29-1,CSVPGQYSYNEQFF
TRBJ2-7,TRBV7-2,CASSSRQTGTYNEQYF
TRBJ2-1,TRBV12-5,CASGEGGTSGSVRYNEQFF
TRBJ1-1,TRBV7-2,CASSSPGVFTEAFF
TRBJ1-5,TRBV24-1,CATGSGTQAQHF
TRBJ2-2,TRBV9,CASSSRLAGDRSGELFF
TRBJ2-2,TRBV3-1/TRBV3-2,CASSPNTGAGGELFF
TRBJ1-6,TRBV15,CATAGSGSPLHF
TRBJ1-4,TRBV28,CASSPPGQGREKLFF
TRBJ2-3,TRBV2,CASSSLDSTDTQYF
TRBJ2-5,TRBV10-3,CAISDRTGQKETQYF
TRBJ1-1,TRBV18,CASSPPSRGTEAFF
TRBJ1-1,TRBV19,CASSSIRTEAFF
TRBJ2-2,TRBV24-1,CATSVRASGRERELFF
TRBJ2-2,TRBV14,CASSRQGFGELFF
TRBJ2-7,TRBV2,CASSVSDEQYF
TRBJ1-5,TRBV29-1,CSVEVNKNQPQHF
TRBJ2-7,TRBV27,CASSLAGTGEYEQYF
TRBJ2-7,TRBV5-8,CASSLGLATHEQYF
TRBJ2-2,TRBV19,CASSIKGLTGELFF
TRBJ1-1,TRBV5-1,CASSFRAGSVNTEAFF
TRBJ2-5,TRBV5-1,CASSLAGGPGQETQYF
TRBJ2-7,TRBV13,CASSLEGLAGGPSYEQYF
TRBJ2-2,TRBV9,CASGPGFSGAGELFF
TRBJ2-2,TRBV19,CATPAQKLPNTGELFF
TRBJ2-2,TRBV12-5,CASGLGSQVTGWTGELFF
TRBJ1-1,TRBV2,CASSRYGRGDTEAFF
TRBJ1-5,TRBV19,CASSHPGQGVWPQHF
TRBJ2-4,TRBV7-3,CASSSSTSGRPGENIQYF
TRBJ1-1,TRBV7-2,CASTGQPLTEAFF
TRBJ2-3,TRBV9,CASTKRTSGSTDTQYF
TRBJ2-7,TRBV28,CASQGGGQGNEQYF
TRBJ1-1,TRBV29-1,CSAFGQGKEKNTEAFF
TRBJ2-7,TRBV28,CASSLYTGSYEQYF
TRBJ2-1,TRBV5-3,CARSYARDRGYYNEQFF
TRBJ2-1,TRBV11-3,CASSLEGAPYNEQFF